The 30 T cell receptor beta chains below all came from one sample that was sequenced in a study of CD8 T cells in Susac syndrome. A quantity of roughly 0.5 to 1 ug RNA underwent reverse transcription using random hexamers. TCRdb re-analysed the immunoSEQ multiplex PCR reads in MiXCR, keeping a single row per CDR3 protein. The sample contains 150,000 to 190,000 distinct CDR3 sequences, just under 95% of which appear only once. The sequenced material came from CD8+ T cells from PBMCs. Receptors originate from a human donor with multiple sclerosis.

The chain couples TRBV2 to TRBJ2-5; D is perhaps TRBD1 or TRBD2 (6 bases each). The germline V gene encodes CDR1 SNHLY and CDR2 FYNNEI. V was cut by 6 bases and J by 5 bases, with 22 bases left in between. The CDR3 is made up of 16 amino acids. The CDR3 region has the DNA TGTGCCAGCAGCCCCATAGGGGGGCCTCAACGGGAGACCCAGTACTTC. It translates to CASSPIGGPQRETQYF.

The rearrangement uses TRBV12-3 or TRBV12-4 and TRBJ1-2; the D gene is possibly TRBD1 (5 bases). Trimming removed 0 bases from V and 1 base from J, with 6 bases in between. The CDR3 is 14 amino acids. This CDR3 reads CASSLAGDNYGYTF. In nucleotides, the CDR3 is TGTGCCAGCAGTTTAGCGGGGGATAACTATGGCTACACCTTC.

This chain connects TRBV6-9 to TRBJ2-7; perhaps D is TRBD1 or TRBD2 (6 bases each). The V and J ends lost 3 bases and 3 bases respectively, with 21 bases between them. From germline, CDR1 is MNHGY and CDR2 SVAAGI. The CDR3 runs 17 residues. CDR3: CASSYLLKGGRVYEQYF. The CDR3 bases are TGTGCCAGCAGTTACCTCCTTAAGGGGGGTCGGGTCTACGAGCAGTACTTC.

This clonotype showed up just once. V usage is TRBV19 and J usage is TRBJ1-1, with D unresolved. Germline values: CDR1 LNHDA, CDR2 SQIVND (reference sequence). V was pared by 5 bases and J by 4 bases, with 17 bases between. The CDR3 consists of 15 residues. This CDR3 reads CASSRGGRFGTEAFF. Written as DNA, the CDR3 is TGTGCCAGTAGTCGGGGAGGGAGGTTCGGCACTGAAGCTTTCTTT.

The gene calls are TRBV3-1 and TRBJ2-6; D call uncertain. The germline V and J ends were trimmed by 3 bases and 0 bases, with 18 bases remaining between them. The CDR3 is 19 residues long. Germline-derived CDR1 and CDR2 are LGHDT and YNNKEL (reference sequence). CDR3 sequence (DNA): TGTGCCAGCAGCCAGCTTAGGCAGGACCTCCGCTCTGGGGCCAACGTCCTGACTTTC. Its protein is CASSQLRQDLRSGANVLTF.

The chain joins TRBV29-1 to TRBJ1-2; D is ambiguous. V lost 6 bases and J lost 5, with 22 bases in between. Germline-derived CDR1 and CDR2 are SQVTM and ANQGSEA. This CDR3 is built from 15 residues. The CDR3 sequence is CSVLWSRLKGYGYTF. The CDR3 DNA sequence: TGCAGCGTCTTGTGGAGTAGACTCAAGGGTTATGGCTACACCTTC.

The chain links TRBV4-1 to TRBJ2-7, with unresolved D. Trimming took off 0 bases at V and 7 bases at J, with 10 bases between the two ends. The CDR3 is 13 amino acids. Germline lookup yields CDR1 MGHRA and CDR2 YSYEKL. CDR3 in amino acids: CASSQEGTVEQYF. As DNA, the CDR3 is TGCGCCAGCAGCCAAGAGGGAACGGTTGAGCAGTACTTC.

The gene calls are TRBV3-1 and TRBJ1-5; D is unresolved. Germline values: CDR1 LGHDT, CDR2 YNNKEL (reference sequence). The CDR3 runs 14 residues. Trimming pared 0 bases from V and 3 bases from J, leaving 6 bases between. CDR3 residues: CASSQEGFNQPQHF. The CDR3 nucleotides are TGTGCCAGCAGCCAAGAAGGTTTCAATCAGCCCCAGCATTTT.

This chain uses TRBV4-2 with TRBJ2-2; D is possibly TRBD1 (6 bases). V was pared by 4 bases and J by 3 bases, with 12 bases between. Germline assignment: CDR1 LGHNA and CDR2 YNFKEQ. The CDR3 length is 15 residues. The CDR3, as DNA: TGTGCCAGCAGCCTCCAGGGGTATGACACCGGGGAGCTGTTTTTT. Translation gives CASSLQGYDTGELFF.

The chain uses TRBV20-1 and TRBJ1-4; TRBD1 might be the D (6 bases). Deletions cut 6 bases from V and 7 bases from J, with 21 bases between. The CDR3 contains 15 residues. Germline CDR1 reads DFQATT; CDR2 reads SNEGSKA (reference sequence). The CDR3 bases are TGCAGTGCCTTCCCTTTAGACAGGTTTGGTGAAAAACTGTTTTTT. This codes for CSAFPLDRFGEKLFF.

V gene TRBV20-1 combines with J gene TRBJ2-6; D not certain. The germline V and J ends were trimmed by 2 bases and 0 bases, with 8 bases remaining between them. CDR1 and CDR2 (germline): DFQATT, SNEGSKA (reference sequence). CDR3 length: 15 residues. CDR3 in amino acids: CSARTIGSGANVLTF. The CDR3 nucleotides read TGCAGTGCTAGAACGATAGGCTCTGGGGCCAACGTCCTGACTTTC.

This clonotype was picked up one time. The rearrangement uses TRBV6-5 and TRBJ1-1; possibly TRBD1 for D (6 bases). The CDR3 is 13 residues long. The germline V gene has CDR1 MNHEY and CDR2 SVGAGI. V gave up 6 bases and J gave up 7 bases, with 15 bases separating them. The CDR3 DNA follows: TGTGCCAGCAGCCCGAACAGGGCGTATGAAGCTTTCTTT. Amino acids: CASSPNRAYEAFF.

The chain uses TRBV13 and TRBJ2-2; TRBD2 aligns across 12 bases. Germline V gene lookup returns CDR1 PRHDT and CDR2 FYEKMQ (reference sequence). The length of the CDR3 is 15 residues. The J segment lost 4 bases and the V segment lost 8 bases, leaving 5 bases of the junction unmatched. The CDR3 region is CASGGLAGFTGELFF. The CDR3 nucleotides read TGTGCCAGCGGTGGACTAGCGGGGTTCACCGGGGAGCTGTTTTTT. Filled out from reference TRBV13 and TRBJ2-2, the complete variable domain reads AAGVIQSPRHLIKEKRETATLKCYPIPRHDTVYWYQQGPGQDPQFLISFYEKMQSDKGSIPDRFSAQQFSDYHSELNMSSLELGDSALYFCASGGLAGFTGELFFGEGSRLTVL.

This sequence joins TRBV9 and TRBJ1-2; D not resolved. V lost 0 bases and J 0 bases, leaving 6 bases between the germline ends. The CDR3 length is 14 residues. Germline CDR1 reads SGDLS; CDR2 reads YYNGEE. The CDR3 bases are TGTGCCAGCAGCGTAGGAGGCCCTAACTATGGCTACACCTTC. Translated: CASSVGGPNYGYTF.

The chain joins TRBV29-1 to TRBJ2-5; D uncertain. Germline CDR1 is SQVTM and CDR2 is ANQGSEA. V lost 8 bases to trimming and J lost 5 bases, with 15 bases between them. The CDR3 runs 12 residues. CDR3 bases: TGCAGCTTCAAAGGAACGTGGGAGACCCAGTACTTC. This translates into CSFKGTWETQYF.

The chain couples TRBV20-1 to TRBJ2-7; the D gene is possibly TRBD1 (6 bases). The CDR3 has 17 amino acids. Trimming left V 3 bases short and J 0 bases short, with 21 bases between. Germline assignment: CDR1 DFQATT and CDR2 SNEGSKA (reference sequence). CDR3 in amino acids: CSAREAARTAFSYEQYF. The DNA of the CDR3 is TGCAGTGCTAGGGAGGCGGCGAGGACAGCTTTCTCCTACGAGCAGTACTTC.

V usage is TRBV10-3 and J usage is TRBJ2-6; possibly TRBD2 for D (5 bases). This CDR3 contains 16 residues. The ends were cut back, 0 bases at V and 0 bases at J, with 6 bases in the middle. Germline values: CDR1 ENHRY, CDR2 SYGVKD. The CDR3 DNA is TGTGCCATCAGTGAGTCCCGGGGCTCTGGGGCCAACGTCCTGACTTTC. This gives the protein CAISESRGSGANVLTF.

The CDR3 sequence is CASSQARDTDTQYF. The CDR3 DNA reads TGTGCCAGCAGCCAAGCCCGAGACACAGATACGCAGTATTTT. The chain is built from TRBV3-1 and TRBJ2-3; D call uncertain. The CDR3 sequence is 14 residues long. Looked up from germline, CDR1 is LGHDT and CDR2 is YNNKEL (reference sequence). V lost 1 base and J lost 2, with 7 bases in between.

The gene calls are TRBV20-1 and TRBJ2-7; D might be TRBD1 (7 bases). Per germline, CDR1 DFQATT and CDR2 SNEGSKA (reference sequence). Trimming cost V 4 bases and J 0 bases, with 13 bases left between them. This CDR3 spans 14 amino acids. This CDR3 is CSATDRDFSYEQYF. As DNA, the CDR3 is TGCAGTGCTACCGACAGGGACTTCTCCTACGAGCAGTACTTC.

The CDR3 coding sequence is TGTGCCAGCAGTTTAGTACAGGGGATCGGCACTGAAGCTTTCTTT. Translation gives CASSLVQGIGTEAFF. This chain connects TRBV12-3 or TRBV12-4 to TRBJ1-1; 7 bases map to TRBD1. V shed 1 base, J shed 4 bases, and the junction held 6 bases outside the gene matches. This CDR3 is 15 amino acids long.

The J gene is TRBJ2-1, the V gene TRBV19; D ambiguous. The length of the CDR3 is 13 residues. V lost 5 bases and J 2 bases, leaving 7 bases between the germline ends. Per germline, CDR1 LNHDA and CDR2 SQIVND (reference sequence). CDR3 residues: CASSSTAYNEQFF. DNA of the CDR3: TGTGCCAGTAGTTCTACGGCCTACAATGAGCAGTTCTTC.

CDR3 nucleotide sequence: TGTGCCAGCAGGGGGCAGGGCCCAAGCTCCTACGAGCAGTACTTC. Amino acids: CASRGQGPSSYEQYF. V gene TRBV12-3 or TRBV12-4 combines with J gene TRBJ2-7, with a possible D match to TRBD1 (5 bases). V lost 6 bases and J lost 0, with 15 bases in between. The CDR3 contains 15 residues.

The V gene is TRBV7-3, the J gene TRBJ1-1; 7 bases line up with TRBD1. The CDR3 runs 15 residues. Germline CDR1 reads SGHTA; CDR2 reads FQGTGA. V shed 0 bases and J 7 bases; nucleotides not matched to a gene: 8. CDR3 sequence: CASSLTPQGRSEAFF. Written as DNA, the CDR3 is TGTGCCAGCAGCTTAACCCCACAGGGGAGGAGTGAAGCTTTCTTT.

V is TRBV12-3 or TRBV12-4 and J is TRBJ2-7; D not resolved. Trimming pared 3 bases from V and 2 bases from J, leaving 8 bases between. The CDR3 totals 13 residues. CDR3 sequence (DNA): TGTGCCAGCAGTTTCGCCAGAACCTACGAGCAGTACTTC. It is translated as CASSFARTYEQYF.

The DNA for the CDR3 is TGCGCCAGCAGCCCAAATTACAGGGGTGAGGAGCAGTACTTC. This encodes CASSPNYRGEEQYF. The J gene is TRBJ2-7, the V gene TRBV4-3; TRBD1 aligns across 7 bases. Germline-derived CDR1 and CDR2 are LGHNA and YSLEER. The CDR3 has 14 amino acids. The trim removed 4 bases at V and 7 bases at J, leaving 10 bases unmatched.

This chain links TRBV9 with TRBJ2-1, with D maybe TRBD2 (5 bases). CDR1 is SGDLS, CDR2 YYNGEE, per germline. The CDR3 is made up of 16 amino acids. V lost 0 bases, J lost 2 bases, and 12 bases lay in between. CDR3 nucleotide sequence: TGTGCCAGCAGCGTAGGTGGGAGCAGAGCCTACAATGAGCAGTTCTTC. Translation gives CASSVGGSRAYNEQFF.

The genes are TRBV20-1 and TRBJ2-7; 10 bases are shared with TRBD1. The V segment lost 5 bases and the J segment 2 bases; nucleotides outside the gene matches: 9. Germline CDR1 is DFQATT and CDR2 is SNEGSKA (reference sequence). This CDR3 is 15 amino acids long. CDR3 bases: TGCAGTGCTGGTCTAACCGGGACAGGGGCCTACGAGCAGTACTTC. It yields the protein CSAGLTGTGAYEQYF.

The chain uses TRBV20-1 and TRBJ1-4; D gene unclear. CDR3 length equals 14 residues. Deletions cut 2 bases from V and 0 bases from J, with 7 bases between. Germline CDR1 is DFQATT and CDR2 is SNEGSKA (reference sequence). The CDR3 loop is CSARYSATNEKLFF. CDR3 DNA: TGCAGTGCTAGATATTCGGCAACTAATGAAAAACTGTTTTTT.

This chain uses TRBV30 with TRBJ1-2, with D perhaps TRBD1 (5 bases). CDR3 length: 13 residues. With 0 bases removed from V and 8 bases from J, the gap between germline ends came to 13 bases. In germline, CDR1 is GTSNPN, CDR2 SVGIG (reference sequence). The CDR3 sequence is CAWSVGGLDGYTF. For the CDR3, the DNA is TGTGCCTGGAGTGTTGGGGGTCTGGACGGCTACACCTTC.

The chain carries TRBV7-3 and TRBJ2-3; D perhaps matches TRBD1 (6 bases). The CDR3 runs 15 residues. Germline V gene lookup returns CDR1 SGHTA and CDR2 FQGTGA. Between the trimmed V and J ends, which lost 1 base and 5 bases, there was a span of 13 bases. The CDR3 loop reads CASSLIGGREDTQYF. The CDR3 nucleotides read TGTGCCAGCAGCTTAATAGGGGGTCGTGAAGATACGCAGTATTTT.